This T cell receptor beta chain was retrieved from a study of T cells after posttransplantation cyclophosphamide. Whole-study results and caveats: Donor CD8+ memory clones often dominated recipient blood repertoires at later times.

Profiled with immunoSEQ multiplex PCR; TCRdb holds only in-frame clones, not every one. The data hold about 22,000 clones, with 95% to 98% observed a single time. There are a few counts of this clone. Its antigen is not known. There are 16 residues in the CDR3. Germline CDR1 is SGHRS and CDR2 is YFSETQ. The germline V and J ends were trimmed by 1 base and 0 bases, with 10 bases remaining between them. The naive gate required viable CD3+CD4+ or CD3+CD8+ cells with CCR7+CD45RA+CD45RO-CD95-CD27+CD28+ phenotype. The TCR originated in a man aged 50 or older in good health, CMV-negative, and a related stem cell transplant donor. This chain connects TRBV5-1 to TRBJ2-2; TRBD1 is a possible D gene (6 bases). The sample was naive CD4+ T cells sorted from PBMCs. The CDR3 sequence is CASSLMWGPNTGELFF. The CDR3 DNA reads TGCGCCAGCAGCTTGATGTGGGGGCCGAACACCGGGGAGCTGTTTTTT.